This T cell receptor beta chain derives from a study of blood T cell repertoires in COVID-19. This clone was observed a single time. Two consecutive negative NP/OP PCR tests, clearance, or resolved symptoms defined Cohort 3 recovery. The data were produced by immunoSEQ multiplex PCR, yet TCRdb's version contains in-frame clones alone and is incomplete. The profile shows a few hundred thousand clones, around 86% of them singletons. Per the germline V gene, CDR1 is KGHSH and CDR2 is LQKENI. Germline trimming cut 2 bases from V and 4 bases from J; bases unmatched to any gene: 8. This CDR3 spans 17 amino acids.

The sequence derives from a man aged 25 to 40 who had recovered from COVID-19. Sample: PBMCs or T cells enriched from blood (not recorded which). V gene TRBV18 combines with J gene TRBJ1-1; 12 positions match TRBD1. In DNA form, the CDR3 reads TGTGCCAGCTCACCAAGCTCTGGGACAGGGGGCCTCACTGAAGCTTTCTTT. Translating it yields CASSPSSGTGGLTEAFF.